These 15 T cell receptor beta chains originate from one sample sequenced in a study of cytomegalovirus exposure and HLA in healthy donors (dated by TCRdb to 2017 to 2019). The library relied on the immunoSEQ multiplex PCR assay. Here the immuneACCESS table is served through TCRdb, limited to in-frame sequences with V and J called. Missing clones are a known gap in these copies; in checked studies unresolved V genes cover under half, and the rest lacks a known reason. Present in this sample are about 200,000 clones, around nine tenths of which were seen just once. Approximately 2% of the sample is taken by the ten largest. Material: PBMCs. The source is a woman younger than 35 in good health and CMV-seropositive.

The chain couples TRBV27 to TRBJ1-4, with 9 bases that match TRBD1. This CDR3 region has 15 residues. The V gene's germline CDR1 is MNHEY and CDR2 SMNVEV (reference sequence). Trimming took 6 bases from V and 8 from J; bases not matched to a gene: 10. The CDR3: CASRPRTGVEEKLFF. The CDR3 nucleotides are TGTGCCAGCAGACCACGGACAGGGGTGGAGGAAAAACTGTTTTTT.

The chain employs TRBV7-8 and TRBJ1-3; D perhaps matches TRBD1 (5 bases). Trimming left V 2 bases short and J 4 bases short, with 9 bases between. CDR3 length: 14 residues. The V gene's germline CDR1 is SGHVS and CDR2 FQNEAQ. Here the CDR3 reads CASSLNRGGNTIYF. The CDR3 nucleotides are TGTGCCAGCAGCTTAAATAGGGGCGGAAACACCATATATTTT. The full variable domain, rest sourced from reference TRBV7-8 and TRBJ1-3, is GAGVSQSPRYKVAKRGQDVALRCDPISGHVSLFWYQQALGQGPEFLTYFQNEAQLDKSGLPSDRFFAERPEGSVSTLKIQRTQQEDSAVYLCASSLNRGGNTIYFGEGSWLTVV.

The chain uses TRBV5-6 and TRBJ2-1, with 11 bases identical to TRBD2. CDR3 length: 16 amino acids. The V and J ends lost 2 bases and 4 bases, in that order; junction bases with no gene match: 5. Germline values: CDR1 SGHDT, CDR2 YYEEEE. The CDR3 DNA sequence: TGTGCCAGCAGCTTATCACTAGCGGGAGCTTACAATGAGCAGTTCTTC. This gives the protein CASSLSLAGAYNEQFF.

The V and J genes are TRBV28 and TRBJ2-3; 12 bases are a match to TRBD2. CDR1 MDHEN and CDR2 SYDVKM come from the germline V gene. J lost 5 bases, V lost 3 bases, and 9 bases had no gene match. This CDR3 comprises 17 residues. CDR3: CASSLGRTSGKEDTQYF. The CDR3 DNA is TGTGCCAGCAGTTTGGGAAGGACTAGCGGGAAGGAAGATACGCAGTATTTT.

The rearrangement joins TRBV2 to TRBJ1-5, with 10 bases fitting TRBD1. The length of the CDR3 is 15 residues. Germline values: CDR1 SNHLY, CDR2 FYNNEI. The J segment lost 9 bases and the V segment lost 6 bases, leaving 11 bases of the junction unmatched. DNA for the CDR3: TGTGCCAGCAGGGAGACAGGGGGCGTGAAACGGCCCCAGCATTTT. Translation gives CASRETGGVKRPQHF.

The CDR3 is CAWSTDPGLAVYEQYF. The DNA of the CDR3 is TGTGCCTGGAGCACTGATCCCGGACTAGCGGTCTACGAGCAGTACTTC. J is TRBJ2-7 and V is TRBV30, with 10 positions matching TRBD2. V trimming: 3 bases; J trimming: 3 bases; junction bases outside the gene matches: 11. Germline V gives CDR1 GTSNPN, CDR2 SVGIG (reference sequence). The CDR3 is 16 amino acids.

The count of this clone is one. For the CDR3, the DNA is TGTGCCAGCAGCGCCGGACTAGCCGAGCAGTACTTC. This gives the protein CASSAGLAEQYF. The chain links TRBV9 to TRBJ2-7; 8 bases are shared with TRBD2. The CDR3 is 12 residues long. Trimming removed 3 bases from V and 6 bases from J; junction bases left unmatched: 2. From germline, CDR1 is SGDLS and CDR2 YYNGEE.

CDR3 bases: TGTGCCAGCAGCTATAGTGGGGTGGCTAGCGGATACGAGCAGTACTTC. Translated, it gives CASSYSGVASGYEQYF. The chain is built from TRBV7-8 and TRBJ2-7, with TRBD2 identical over 7 bases. V lost 4 bases, J lost 4 bases, and 13 bases stayed unmatched. This CDR3 comprises 16 residues. The V gene's germline CDR1 is SGHVS and CDR2 FQNEAQ.

The chain links TRBV27 to TRBJ2-2; weak D call: TRBD2 (6 bases). V lost 3 bases and J 2 bases, leaving 16 bases between the germline ends. CDR1 and CDR2 (germline): MNHEY, SMNVEV (reference sequence). This CDR3 region has 17 residues. The CDR3 bases are TGTGCCAGCAGTTTTAAGGTGCGGGGCGGAAACACCGGGGAGCTGTTTTTT. Amino acids: CASSFKVRGGNTGELFF.

V usage is TRBV5-4 and J usage is TRBJ1-1, with TRBD1 matching over 8 bases. The CDR3 totals 16 residues. Germline V gene lookup returns CDR1 SGHNT and CDR2 YYREEE (reference sequence). The trim removed 4 bases at V and 3 bases at J, leaving 11 bases unmatched. The CDR3 bases are TGTGCCAGCAGCCCAAAAAGGACAGGGCCCTACACTGAAGCTTTCTTT. As protein: CASSPKRTGPYTEAFF.

This clone has only one observation. The rearrangement links TRBV30 to TRBJ2-1; 10 positions match TRBD1. With V trimmed by 0 bases and J by 10 bases, 12 bases remained unmatched. Germline V gene sequence: CDR1 GTSNPN, CDR2 SVGIG (reference sequence). CDR3 length: 16 amino acids. CDR3 amino acids: CAWSVGGTGVKGEQFF. CDR3 nucleotides: TGTGCCTGGAGTGTTGGGGGGACAGGGGTTAAGGGGGAGCAGTTCTTC.

J is TRBJ1-5 and V is TRBV10-3; the D is unclear. CDR1 and CDR2 (germline): ENHRY, SYGVKD. Trimming removed 3 bases at V and 3 bases at J, with 9 bases between. This CDR3 has 14 amino acids. For the CDR3, the DNA is TGTGCCATCAGTGATCGGGGTGACAATCAGCCCCAGCATTTT. It specifies CAISDRGDNQPQHF.

The V gene is TRBV19, the J gene TRBJ2-1; TRBD2 matches 12 bases. The CDR3 loop spans 14 amino acids. Unmatched junction bases numbered 1, after V lost 6 bases and J lost 4 bases. Germline V gene sequence: CDR1 LNHDA, CDR2 SQIVND (reference sequence). CDR3 in amino acids: CASRTSGRYNEQFF. In DNA form, the CDR3 reads TGTGCCAGTAGGACTAGCGGGAGATACAATGAGCAGTTCTTC.

The CDR3 coding sequence is TGTGCCAGCAGCTTTCCTCGACTCCCTCACGAGCAGTACTTC. It codes for CASSFPRLPHEQYF. The V call is TRBV5-4, the J call TRBJ2-7; unclear D gene. V lost 2 bases to trimming and J lost 5 bases, with 14 bases between them. CDR1 SGHNT and CDR2 YYREEE come from the germline V gene (reference sequence). The CDR3 spans 14 residues. The complete variable domain, with remaining parts taken from reference TRBV5-4 and TRBJ2-7, reads ETGVTQSPTHLIKTRGQQVTLRCSSQSGHNTVSWYQQALGQGPQFIFQYYREEENGRGNFPPRFSGLQFPNYSSELNVNALELDDSALYLCASSFPRLPHEQYFGPGTRLTVT.

V and J are TRBV7-9 and TRBJ2-5; tentatively, D is TRBD1 (5 bases). The CDR3 loop spans 16 amino acids. Trimming removed 1 base from V and 5 bases from J, with 17 bases in between. CDR1 and CDR2 (germline): SEHNR, FQNEAQ (reference sequence). The CDR3: CASSLEFLGRGETQYF. CDR3 nucleotide sequence: TGTGCCAGCAGCTTAGAATTCTTGGGGCGTGGGGAGACCCAGTACTTC.